The T cell receptor (beta chain) under discussion was sequenced for a study of tumor-infiltrating lymphocytes in primary liver carcinoma. About the research overall: The study included patients who were men and women aged 30 to 69 years.

This CDR3 is built from 17 residues. General observations from the study: Only about 7-24% of top clones were detected in each of the five tumor regions. The study found tumor-adjacent and tumor-blood pairs overlapped less than tumor region pairs.

Total RNA amounting to roughly 480 ng was the source from which TCR beta cDNA was made with a constant-region primer. Libraries of TCR beta came from three nested multiplex PCR rounds with slightly modified ARM-PCR. The first two PCR rounds used TRBV1-TRBV30 forward primers with a C-beta reverse primer, roughly 10 cycles each. TCRdb passed the multiplex PCR reads through MiXCR, listing each CDR3 protein once. The repertoire holds 95,000 to 100,000 distinct CDR3 sequences, with around 71% as singletons. Unsorted bulk tissue, roughly 19-33 mg of it, served as the source for co-extraction of RNA and DNA. As to this clonotype: Its antigen is as yet unknown. A much larger clone sits a single nucleotide away, making a read error possible.

This chain connects TRBV12-3 or TRBV12-4 to TRBJ2-1; either TRBD1 or TRBD2 may fit D (5 bases each). The source of this sequence is a woman aged 55 to 70 with primary liver carcinoma and hepatitis B virus infection. Sequenced material: liver tumor tissue from sampling region 2. As to subset: tumor region T2, inferior pole. CDR3 sequence (DNA): TGTGCCAGCAGTTTGTGGGACCCCCTGAGCTCCTACAATGAGCAGATCTTC. Its translation is CASSLWDPLSSYNEQIF.